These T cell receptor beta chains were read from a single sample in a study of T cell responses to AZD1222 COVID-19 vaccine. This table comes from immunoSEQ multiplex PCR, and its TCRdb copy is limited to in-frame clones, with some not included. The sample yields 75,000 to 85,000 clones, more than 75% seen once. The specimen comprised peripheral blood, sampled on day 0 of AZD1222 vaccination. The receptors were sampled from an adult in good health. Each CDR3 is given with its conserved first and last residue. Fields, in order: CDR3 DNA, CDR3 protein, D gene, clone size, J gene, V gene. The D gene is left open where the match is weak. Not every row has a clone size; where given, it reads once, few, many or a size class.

TGTGCCAGCAGCCCGTACGGGAGTAACTATGGCTACACCTTC | CASSPYGSNYGYTF | NA | NA | TRBJ1-2 | TRBV2
TGTGCCTGCTCGGGGCGGGGGGGATTCTACGAGCAGTACTTC | CACSGRGGFYEQYF | TRBD2 | NA | TRBJ2-7 | TRBV30
TGTGCCAGCAGTGAGGGGTCGGGAGAGACCCAGTACTTC | CASSEGSGETQYF | NA | few | TRBJ2-5 | TRBV6-1
TGTGCCAGCTGGCAGGGTTCCCTTTCTATAAAGCTGTTTTTT | CASWQGSLSIKLFF | NA | NA | TRBJ2-2 | TRBV6-5
TGTGCCAGCAGTTTTGTATGGGGGGCCCGGGATCAGCCCCAGCATTTT | CASSFVWGARDQPQHF | NA | NA | TRBJ1-5 | TRBV27
TGTGCCAGTAGTAACTCGGGACAGTCAAATGAGCAGTTCTTC | CASSNSGQSNEQFF | TRBD1 | NA | TRBJ2-1 | TRBV19
TGTGCCAGCAGGGGATCCGGGAATAATGAGCAGTTCTTC | CASRGSGNNEQFF | NA | NA | TRBJ2-1 | TRBV6-5
TGCGCCAGCAGCTCGGGGCGGAGGGGCACTGAAGCTTTCTTT | CASSSGRRGTEAFF | NA | NA | TRBJ1-1 | TRBV5-1
TGCGCCAGCAGCCCCTCTTCGTGGACTGAAGCTTTCTTT | CASSPSSWTEAFF | NA | NA | TRBJ1-1 | TRBV5-1
TGTGCCAGCAGCTTGGTAGAGGGCACTGAAGCTTTCTTT | CASSLVEGTEAFF | NA | NA | TRBJ1-1 | TRBV5-6
TGTGCCAGCAGCTTACTGGTTAACTATGGCTACACCTTC | CASSLLVNYGYTF | NA | NA | TRBJ1-2 | TRBV11-2
TGTGCCAGCAGTTACTCTAGCGGGGGGGCAGCAAATGAGCAGTTCTTC | CASSYSSGGAANEQFF | TRBD2 | NA | TRBJ2-1 | TRBV6-5
TGTGCCAGCAGCCAAGATGCAGGCCAGGGAAGGTTCGGAGAGACCCAGTACTTC | CASSQDAGQGRFGETQYF | NA | NA | TRBJ2-5 | TRBV14
TGTGCCAGCTCACCACCAACCGACCACTTCTATGGCTACACCTTC | CASSPPTDHFYGYTF | NA | NA | TRBJ1-2 | TRBV18
TGTGCCAGCAGCCCCAGGACAGACCAAGAGACCCAGTACTTC | CASSPRTDQETQYF | NA | once | TRBJ2-5 | TRBV3-1/TRBV3-2
TGTGCCAGCAGCCAGATGCTAGCGGGGGACAGCTCCTACAATGAGCAGTTCTTC | CASSQMLAGDSSYNEQFF | TRBD2 | NA | TRBJ2-1 | TRBV7-9
TGTGCCAGCAGCCCAAGGGGACTAGCGGAGCACACCGGGGAGCTGTTTTTT | CASSPRGLAEHTGELFF | TRBD2 | NA | TRBJ2-2 | TRBV11-3
TGTGCCAGCAGCTTAGGTGCGGGCCAGCCCCAGCATTTT | CASSLGAGQPQHF | NA | NA | TRBJ1-5 | TRBV11-3
TGTGCCAGCAGCCGGGGGGAGCGCGGAAACACCATATATTTT | CASSRGERGNTIYF | NA | NA | TRBJ1-3 | TRBV3-1/TRBV3-2
TGTGCCAGCAGCTTCAGGGACAGGAACACTGAAGCTTTCTTT | CASSFRDRNTEAFF | TRBD1 | NA | TRBJ1-1 | TRBV7-8
TGTGCCAGTACTAGGGACGGGAGTCTCTATGGCTACACCTTC | CASTRDGSLYGYTF | NA | NA | TRBJ1-2 | TRBV19
TGTGCCAGCCGTCTCGCGGGAGATTACAATGAGCAGTTCTTC | CASRLAGDYNEQFF | TRBD2 | few | TRBJ2-1 | TRBV5-4
TGCGCCAGCAACCCGACCCCTCCCGGGGAGCTGTTTTTT | CASNPTPPGELFF | NA | NA | TRBJ2-2 | TRBV5-1
TGTGCCAGCAGCTTGGCCCCTAGCGGGGGCTACAATGAGCAGTTCTTC | CASSLAPSGGYNEQFF | TRBD2 | NA | TRBJ2-1 | TRBV5-4
TGCGCCAGCAGCTTGGATACGATCACTGAAGCTTTCTTT | CASSLDTITEAFF | NA | NA | TRBJ1-1 | TRBV5-1
TGTGCCAGCAGCCCGCGAGCCCCAGGCCCCAACACAGATACGCAGTATTTT | CASSPRAPGPNTDTQYF | NA | NA | TRBJ2-3 | TRBV7-6
TGTGCCAGCAGTGACCTTAATGAGCAGTTCTTC | CASSDLNEQFF | NA | NA | TRBJ2-1 | TRBV6-2/TRBV6-3
TGTGCCAGCAGCTTAGTGTTCAGCGGGAGGGACCAAGAGACCCAGTACTTC | CASSLVFSGRDQETQYF | TRBD2 | NA | TRBJ2-5 | TRBV11-3
TGCAGCGTTGATGCGGGGACGAACACTGAAGCTTTCTTT | CSVDAGTNTEAFF | NA | NA | TRBJ1-1 | TRBV29-1
TGTGCCAGTAGTGATGACAGGGCCCCGAACACCGGGGAGCTGTTTTTT | CASSDDRAPNTGELFF | TRBD1 | NA | TRBJ2-2 | TRBV19
TGTGCCTGGAGTGAACGAACCGGGACGGATTATGAAAAACTGTTTTTT | CAWSERTGTDYEKLFF | NA | NA | TRBJ1-4 | TRBV30
TGTGCCAGCAGTTCCGGGACAGATTATGGCTACACCTTC | CASSSGTDYGYTF | TRBD1 | NA | TRBJ1-2 | TRBV6-5
TGTGCCAGCCACCGACACAGCAGGGAAGGGTACAATGAGCAGTTCTTC | CASHRHSREGYNEQFF | NA | NA | TRBJ2-1 | TRBV7-9
TGTGCCACCTCCGAGGGGGGAGCAACTAATGAAAAACTGTTTTTT | CATSEGGATNEKLFF | NA | NA | TRBJ1-4 | TRBV28
TGTGCCTGGAGTGTTCTGGGGGGGCGCGGAGGCTACACCTTC | CAWSVLGGRGGYTF | NA | NA | TRBJ1-2 | TRBV30
TGTGCCAGCAGTCGACTAGCGGCCTCCTACAATGAGCAGTTCTTC | CASSRLAASYNEQFF | TRBD2 | once | TRBJ2-1 | TRBV14
TGTGCCAGCAAGCCAGATATCTCCCGCGGCTACACCTTC | CASKPDISRGYTF | NA | once | TRBJ1-2 | TRBV2
TGTGCCAGCAGCCAGGGGACAGGGCTTGAAGCTTTCTTT | CASSQGTGLEAFF | TRBD1 | NA | TRBJ1-1 | TRBV3-1/TRBV3-2
TGTGCCAGCAGCTTAGCGGCGGGAGCCAATGAGCAGTTCTTC | CASSLAAGANEQFF | TRBD2 | NA | TRBJ2-1 | TRBV7-9
TGTGCCAGCAGCCAAGAAGGGGCACCCCTCCACTTT | CASSQEGAPLHF | NA | NA | TRBJ1-6 | TRBV3-1/TRBV3-2
TGTGCCAGCAGCGTACTGGACAGGGACTACGAGCAGTACTTC | CASSVLDRDYEQYF | TRBD1 | NA | TRBJ2-7 | TRBV9
TGCGCCAGCAGCCTGGGGACAGCGAACACTGAAGCTTTCTTT | CASSLGTANTEAFF | TRBD1 | NA | TRBJ1-1 | TRBV4-1
TGCGCCAGCAGCCTCCAGGGGGATACCTACGAGCAGTACTTC | CASSLQGDTYEQYF | TRBD1 | NA | TRBJ2-7 | TRBV5-1
TGTGCCTGGAGTGCTGGGGCCGGAGGCCGAAATGAAAAACTGTTTTTT | CAWSAGAGGRNEKLFF | NA | NA | TRBJ1-4 | TRBV30
TGTGCCAGCAGCAAGGGACAGGGGTGTGAAAAACTGTTTTTT | CASSKGQGCEKLFF | NA | NA | TRBJ1-4 | TRBV21-1
TGTGCCAGCAGAGAGGACAGGGGAGGCTACACCTTC | CASREDRGGYTF | TRBD1 | NA | TRBJ1-2 | TRBV6-5
TGCGCCAGCAGCTTCGGCGGGAGGGCTGACAATGAGCAGTTCTTC | CASSFGGRADNEQFF | TRBD2 | NA | TRBJ2-1 | TRBV5-1
TGTGCCAGCAGCTTAGCCCTGGGGAGGCACGCTAACACTGAAGCTTTCTTT | CASSLALGRHANTEAFF | NA | NA | TRBJ1-1 | TRBV7-6
TGTGCCATCAGTGAGTCCGAGGGGAATGAAAAACTGTTTTTT | CAISESEGNEKLFF | NA | once | TRBJ1-4 | TRBV10-3
TGTGCCAGCAGCCAACCCCCGTTGAGAAACATTCAGTACTTC | CASSQPPLRNIQYF | NA | once | TRBJ2-4 | TRBV3-1/TRBV3-2
TGTGCCAGCAGACCCTGGGGCCGGGGTTACGAGCAGTACTTC | CASRPWGRGYEQYF | NA | NA | TRBJ2-7 | TRBV2
TGTGCCAGCAGCAAACCTACACAGGGGCATAACACTGAAGCTTTCTTT | CASSKPTQGHNTEAFF | NA | NA | TRBJ1-1 | TRBV21-1
TGTGCCAGCAGTCGAACGAGGGCTGGGACTAGCTCTTCCGGGCTCCACAATGAGCAGTTCTTC | CASSRTRAGTSSSGLHNEQFF | TRBD2 | NA | TRBJ2-1 | TRBV6-6
TGTGCCAGCAGCTTAGGAGGACAGGCACTCTATGGCTACACCTTC | CASSLGGQALYGYTF | TRBD1 | NA | TRBJ1-2 | TRBV7-9
TGTGCCAGTAGTATAATCCCAAGGGAGCGGACCTACGAGCAGTACTTC | CASSIIPRERTYEQYF | NA | NA | TRBJ2-7 | TRBV19
TGTGCCCGCGTAGGGACCCTGAATAATGAAAAACTGTTTTTT | CARVGTLNNEKLFF | NA | NA | TRBJ1-4 | TRBV21-1
TGTGCCAGCAGCACGCGGACTAGCGGGCCGGGGGACACCGGGGAGCTGTTTTTT | CASSTRTSGPGDTGELFF | TRBD2 | NA | TRBJ2-2 | TRBV5-4
TGTGCCAGCATCCATAGCGGGTTTAAGAACACCGGGGAGCTGTTTTTT | CASIHSGFKNTGELFF | TRBD2 | NA | TRBJ2-2 | TRBV11-3
TGTGCCTGGAGTGTGAGTGGGGGGTTTCGAGAAAAACTGTTTTTT | CAWSVSGGFREKLFF | NA | NA | TRBJ1-4 | TRBV30